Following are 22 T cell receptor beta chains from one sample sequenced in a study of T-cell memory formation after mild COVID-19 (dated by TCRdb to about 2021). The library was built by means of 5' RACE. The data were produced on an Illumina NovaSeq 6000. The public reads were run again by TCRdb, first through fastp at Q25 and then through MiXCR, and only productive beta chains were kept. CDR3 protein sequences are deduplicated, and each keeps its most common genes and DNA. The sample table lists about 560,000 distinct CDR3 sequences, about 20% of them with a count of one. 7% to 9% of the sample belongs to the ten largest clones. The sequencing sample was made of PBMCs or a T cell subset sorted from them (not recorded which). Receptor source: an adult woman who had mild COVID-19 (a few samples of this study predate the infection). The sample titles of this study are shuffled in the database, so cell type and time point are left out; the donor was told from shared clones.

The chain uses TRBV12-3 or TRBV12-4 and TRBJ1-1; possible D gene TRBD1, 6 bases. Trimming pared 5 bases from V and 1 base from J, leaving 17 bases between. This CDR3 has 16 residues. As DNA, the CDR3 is TGTGCCAGCAGTCCTAGGTTTGGACAGCAGAACACTGAAGCTTTCTTT. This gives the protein CASSPRFGQQNTEAFF.

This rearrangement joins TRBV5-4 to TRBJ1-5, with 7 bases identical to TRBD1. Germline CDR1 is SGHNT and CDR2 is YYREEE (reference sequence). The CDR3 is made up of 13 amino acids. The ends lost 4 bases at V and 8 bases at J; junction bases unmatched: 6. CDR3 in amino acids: CASSLQGVEPQHF. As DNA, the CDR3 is TGTGCCAGCAGCCTCCAGGGGGTTGAGCCCCAGCATTTT. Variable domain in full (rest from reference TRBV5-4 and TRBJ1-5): ETGVTQSPTHLIKTRGQQVTLRCSSQSGHNTVSWYQQALGQGPQFIFQYYREEENGRGNFPPRFSGLQFPNYSSELNVNALELDDSALYLCASSLQGVEPQHFGDGTRLSIL.

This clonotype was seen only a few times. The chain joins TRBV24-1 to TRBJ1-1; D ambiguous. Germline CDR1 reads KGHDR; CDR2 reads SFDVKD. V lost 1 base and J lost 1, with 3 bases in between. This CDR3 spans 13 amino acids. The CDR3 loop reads CATSDFGNTEAFF. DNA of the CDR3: TGTGCCACCAGTGATTTTGGGAACACTGAAGCTTTCTTT.

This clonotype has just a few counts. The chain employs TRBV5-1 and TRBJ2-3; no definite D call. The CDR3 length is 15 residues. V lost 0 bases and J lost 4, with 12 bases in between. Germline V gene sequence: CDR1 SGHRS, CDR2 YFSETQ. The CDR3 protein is CASSLAENFADTQYF. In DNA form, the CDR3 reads TGCGCCAGCAGCTTGGCCGAGAACTTCGCAGATACGCAGTATTTT.

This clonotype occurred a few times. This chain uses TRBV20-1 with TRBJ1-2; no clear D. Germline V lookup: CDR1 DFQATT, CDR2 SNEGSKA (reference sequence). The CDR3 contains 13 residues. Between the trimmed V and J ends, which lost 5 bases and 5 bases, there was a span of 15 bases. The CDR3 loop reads CSAAHVGRYGYTF. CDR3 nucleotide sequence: TGCAGTGCTGCCCACGTGGGGAGGTATGGCTACACCTTC.

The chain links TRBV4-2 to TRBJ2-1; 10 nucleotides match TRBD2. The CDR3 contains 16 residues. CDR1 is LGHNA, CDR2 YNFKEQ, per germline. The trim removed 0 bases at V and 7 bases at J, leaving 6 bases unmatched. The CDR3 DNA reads TGTGCCAGCAGCCAAGAAACGGCTAGCGGGAGAAATGAGCAGTTCTTC. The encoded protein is CASSQETASGRNEQFF.

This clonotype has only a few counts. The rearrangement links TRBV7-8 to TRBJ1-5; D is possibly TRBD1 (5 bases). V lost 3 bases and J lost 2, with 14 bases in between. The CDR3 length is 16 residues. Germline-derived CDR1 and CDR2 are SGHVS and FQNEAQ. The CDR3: CASSFSSGLGNQPQHF. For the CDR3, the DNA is TGTGCCAGCAGCTTTTCGTCAGGGCTCGGCAATCAGCCCCAGCATTTT.

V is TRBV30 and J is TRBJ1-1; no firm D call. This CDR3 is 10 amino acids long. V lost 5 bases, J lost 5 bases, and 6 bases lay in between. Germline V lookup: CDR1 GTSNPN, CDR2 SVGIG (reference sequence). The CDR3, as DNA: TGTGCCTGGGGTCGAACTGAAGCTTTCTTT. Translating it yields CAWGRTEAFF.

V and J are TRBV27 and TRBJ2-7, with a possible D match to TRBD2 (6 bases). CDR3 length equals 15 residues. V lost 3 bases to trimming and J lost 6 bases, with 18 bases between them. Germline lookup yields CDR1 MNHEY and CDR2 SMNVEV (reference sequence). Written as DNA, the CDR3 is TGTGCCAGCAGTTTGGGGGGTGGGTTTATCGGCGAGCAGTACTTC. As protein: CASSLGGGFIGEQYF.

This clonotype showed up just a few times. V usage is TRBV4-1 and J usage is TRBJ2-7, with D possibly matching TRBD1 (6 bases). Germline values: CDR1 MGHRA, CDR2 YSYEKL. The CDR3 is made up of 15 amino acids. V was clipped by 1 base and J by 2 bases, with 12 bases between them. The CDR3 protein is CASSQVSGQTYEQYF. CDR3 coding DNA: TGCGCCAGCAGCCAAGTCAGCGGACAGACCTACGAGCAGTACTTC.

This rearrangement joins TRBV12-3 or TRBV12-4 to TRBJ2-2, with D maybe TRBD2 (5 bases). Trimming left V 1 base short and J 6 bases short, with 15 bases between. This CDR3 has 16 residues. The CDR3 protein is CASSLVPASKAGELFF. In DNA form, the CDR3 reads TGTGCCAGCAGTTTAGTTCCGGCTAGCAAGGCCGGGGAGCTGTTTTTT.

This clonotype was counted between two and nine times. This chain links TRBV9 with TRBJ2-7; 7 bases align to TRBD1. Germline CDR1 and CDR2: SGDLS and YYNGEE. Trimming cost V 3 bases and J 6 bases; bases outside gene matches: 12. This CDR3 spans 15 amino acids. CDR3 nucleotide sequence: TGTGCCAGCAGCGCTGGAGGACAGGTAGTACTCGAGCAGTACTTC. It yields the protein CASSAGGQVVLEQYF.

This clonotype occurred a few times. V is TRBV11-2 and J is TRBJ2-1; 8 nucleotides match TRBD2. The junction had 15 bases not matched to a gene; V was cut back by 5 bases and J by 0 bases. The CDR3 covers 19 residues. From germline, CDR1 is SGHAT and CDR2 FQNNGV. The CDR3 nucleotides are TGTGCCAGCAGCCCGAGCGGGAGCCGTATTCTCAGCTCCTACAATGAGCAGTTCTTC. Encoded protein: CASSPSGSRILSSYNEQFF.

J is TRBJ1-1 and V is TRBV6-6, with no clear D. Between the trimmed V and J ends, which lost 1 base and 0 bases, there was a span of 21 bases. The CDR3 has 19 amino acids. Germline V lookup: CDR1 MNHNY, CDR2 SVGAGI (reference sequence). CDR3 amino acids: CASSYLGWSEPGMNTEAFF. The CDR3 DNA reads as TGTGCCAGCAGTTACTTAGGGTGGAGTGAACCGGGGATGAACACTGAAGCTTTCTTT.

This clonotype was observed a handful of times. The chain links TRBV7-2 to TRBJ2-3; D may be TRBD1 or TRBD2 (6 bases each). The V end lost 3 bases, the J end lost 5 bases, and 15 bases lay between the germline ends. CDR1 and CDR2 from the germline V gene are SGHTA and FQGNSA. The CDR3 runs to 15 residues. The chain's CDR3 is CASSFPTGRGDTQYF. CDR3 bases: TGTGCCAGCAGCTTCCCCACAGGGCGGGGAGATACGCAGTATTTT.

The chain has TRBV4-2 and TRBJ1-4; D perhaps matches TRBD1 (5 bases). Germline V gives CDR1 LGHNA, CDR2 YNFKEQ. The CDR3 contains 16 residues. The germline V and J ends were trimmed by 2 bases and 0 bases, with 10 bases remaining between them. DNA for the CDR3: TGTGCCAGCAGCCAATCCGTGGGGGCAACTAATGAAAAACTGTTTTTT. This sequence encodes CASSQSVGATNEKLFF.

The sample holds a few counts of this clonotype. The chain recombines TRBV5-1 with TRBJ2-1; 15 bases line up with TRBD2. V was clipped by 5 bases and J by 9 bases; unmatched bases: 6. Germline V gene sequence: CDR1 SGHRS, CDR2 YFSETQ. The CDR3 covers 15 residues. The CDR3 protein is CASSLQGLAGGEQFF. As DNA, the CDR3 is TGCGCCAGCAGTTTACAGGGACTAGCGGGGGGTGAGCAGTTCTTC.

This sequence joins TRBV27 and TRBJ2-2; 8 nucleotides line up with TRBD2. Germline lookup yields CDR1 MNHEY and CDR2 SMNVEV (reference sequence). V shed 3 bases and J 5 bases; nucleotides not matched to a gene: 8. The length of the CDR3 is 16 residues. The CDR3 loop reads CASSFHGLAGTGELFF. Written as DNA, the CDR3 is TGTGCCAGCAGTTTCCACGGACTAGCAGGGACCGGGGAGCTGTTTTTT.

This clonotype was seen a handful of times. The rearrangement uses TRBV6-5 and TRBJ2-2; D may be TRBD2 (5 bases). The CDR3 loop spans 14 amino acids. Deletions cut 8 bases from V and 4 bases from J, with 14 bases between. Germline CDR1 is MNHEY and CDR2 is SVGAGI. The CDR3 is CASLGGSATGELFF. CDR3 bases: TGTGCCAGCTTGGGTGGTAGCGCCACCGGGGAGCTGTTTTTT.

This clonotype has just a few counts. The CDR3 bases are TGCGCCAGCAGCTCCATCATAACAACAGTCCCCATCAATGAGCAGTTCTTC. Translation: CASSSIITTVPINEQFF. The chain has TRBV5-1 and TRBJ2-1; D not resolved. Per germline, CDR1 SGHRS and CDR2 YFSETQ. The CDR3 sequence is 17 residues long. Trimming took 3 bases from V and 6 from J, leaving 22 bases between them.

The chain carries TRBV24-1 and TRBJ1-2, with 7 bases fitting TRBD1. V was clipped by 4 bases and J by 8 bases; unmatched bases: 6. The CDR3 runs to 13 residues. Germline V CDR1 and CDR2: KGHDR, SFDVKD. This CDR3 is CATSDPQGRGYTF. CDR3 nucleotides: TGTGCCACCAGTGACCCACAGGGGCGAGGCTACACCTTC.

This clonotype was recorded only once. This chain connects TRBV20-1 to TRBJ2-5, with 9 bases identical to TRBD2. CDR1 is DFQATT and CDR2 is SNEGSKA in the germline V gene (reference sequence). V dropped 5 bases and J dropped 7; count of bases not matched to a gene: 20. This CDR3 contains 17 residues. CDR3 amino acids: CSAPPPLRAGGTWTQYF. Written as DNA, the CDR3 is TGCAGTGCTCCGCCGCCTCTTCGAGCGGGGGGCACCTGGACCCAGTACTTC.